This TCR beta chain was sequenced during a study of T cells after yellow fever vaccination. Study conclusions and caveats: A large majority of primary-vaccination clones showed up again after the booster (under 98% CD4, roughly 91% CD8). It was a small share of clonotypes that appeared in both CD4 and CD8 compartments. Contamination by abundant bulk-population clonotypes could be present in FACS-sorted repertoires.

Generation of TCR cDNA used 5'RACE template switching (which added a universal primer site and UMIs). Each CDR3 protein gets one entry after TCRdb re-called the 5' RACE reads with MiXCR. The table includes 450,000 to 550,000 distinct CDR3 sequences, about a fifth detected once. Germline V CDR1 and CDR2: GTSNPN, SVGIG (reference sequence). The CDR3 is 12 residues long. Trimming removed 6 bases at V and 7 bases at J, with 10 bases between. This clonotype was observed at least ten times. Its antigen is not known. The chain carries TRBV30 and TRBJ1-6; no clear D gene. This TCR was recovered from a man between 18 and 29 years old who received the YFV17D yellow fever vaccine. The sample was PBMCs, taken roughly 20 days after the first yellow fever vaccination. The CDR3 DNA follows: TGTGCCTGCGGAGACGGAAATTCACCCCTCCACTTT. Protein product: CACGDGNSPLHF.